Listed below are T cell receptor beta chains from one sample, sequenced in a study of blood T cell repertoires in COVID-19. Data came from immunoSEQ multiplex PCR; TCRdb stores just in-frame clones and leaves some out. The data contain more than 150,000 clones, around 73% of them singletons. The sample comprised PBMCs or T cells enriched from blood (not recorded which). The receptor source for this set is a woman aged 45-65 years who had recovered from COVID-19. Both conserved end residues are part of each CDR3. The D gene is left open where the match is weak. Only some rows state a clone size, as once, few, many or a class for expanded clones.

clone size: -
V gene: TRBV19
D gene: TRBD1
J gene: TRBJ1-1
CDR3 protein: CASSITWDREAFF
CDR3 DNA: TGTGCCAGTAGTATAACTTGGGACAGGGAAGCTTTCTTT

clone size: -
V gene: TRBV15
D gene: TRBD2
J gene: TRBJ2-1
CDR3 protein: CATSRERTSFDEQFF
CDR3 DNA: TGTGCCACCAGCAGAGAACGGACTAGCTTCGATGAGCAGTTCTTC

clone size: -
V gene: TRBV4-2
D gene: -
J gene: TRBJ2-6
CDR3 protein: CASSQGIRSGANVLTF
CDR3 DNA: TGTGCCAGCAGCCAAGGTATTCGCTCTGGGGCCAACGTCCTGACTTTC

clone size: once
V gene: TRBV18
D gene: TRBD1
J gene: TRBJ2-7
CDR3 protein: CASSPGTGDEQYF
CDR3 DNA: TGTGCCAGCTCACCAGGGACAGGGGACGAGCAGTACTTC

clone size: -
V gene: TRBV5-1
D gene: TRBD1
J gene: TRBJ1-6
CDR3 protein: CASSPPGQHSPLHF
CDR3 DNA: TGCGCCAGCAGCCCCCCGGGACAGCATTCACCCCTCCACTTT

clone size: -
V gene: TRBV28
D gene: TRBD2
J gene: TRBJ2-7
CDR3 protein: CASSLGTTGYEQYF
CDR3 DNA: TGTGCCAGCAGCCTTGGGACTACGGGCTACGAGCAGTACTTC

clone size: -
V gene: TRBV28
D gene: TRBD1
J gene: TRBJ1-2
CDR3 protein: CASTVITGESYGYTF
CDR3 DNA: TGTGCCAGCACCGTTATAACAGGGGAGAGCTATGGCTACACCTTC

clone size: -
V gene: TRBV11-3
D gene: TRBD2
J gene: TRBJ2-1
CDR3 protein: CASSSGLAGGEQFF
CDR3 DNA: TGTGCCAGCAGCTCGGGACTAGCGGGAGGTGAGCAGTTCTTC

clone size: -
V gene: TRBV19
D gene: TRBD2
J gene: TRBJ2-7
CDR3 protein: CASSQGLAGIYEQYF
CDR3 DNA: TGTGCCAGTAGTCAGGGACTAGCGGGAATCTACGAGCAGTACTTC

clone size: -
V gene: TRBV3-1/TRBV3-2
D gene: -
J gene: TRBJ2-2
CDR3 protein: CASSQASGAAGELFF
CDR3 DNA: TGTGCCAGCAGCCAGGCCTCGGGAGCGGCCGGGGAGCTGTTTTTT

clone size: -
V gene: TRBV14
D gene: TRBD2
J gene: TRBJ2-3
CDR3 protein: CASSQGQREGVGTQYF
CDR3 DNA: TGTGCCAGCAGCCAAGGCCAGCGGGAAGGAGTAGGGACGCAGTATTTT

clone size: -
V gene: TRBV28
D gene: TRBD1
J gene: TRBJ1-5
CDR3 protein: CASSPRTGKAGQPQHF
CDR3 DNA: TGTGCCAGCAGTCCCCGGACAGGGAAGGCTGGTCAGCCCCAGCATTTT

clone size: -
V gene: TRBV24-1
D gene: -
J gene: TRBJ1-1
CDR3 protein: CATSGQGRTEAFF
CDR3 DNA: TGTGCCACCAGTGGTCAGGGGCGGACTGAAGCTTTCTTT

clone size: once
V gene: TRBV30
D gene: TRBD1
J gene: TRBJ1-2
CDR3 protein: CAWSVYLGTGGINYGYTF
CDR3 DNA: TGTGCCTGGAGTGTATATCTCGGGACAGGGGGCATCAACTATGGCTACACCTTC

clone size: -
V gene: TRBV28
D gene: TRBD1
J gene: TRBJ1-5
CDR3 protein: CASSKGAGGGQPQHF
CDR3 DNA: TGTGCCAGCAGTAAGGGGGCAGGGGGCGGGCAGCCCCAGCATTTT

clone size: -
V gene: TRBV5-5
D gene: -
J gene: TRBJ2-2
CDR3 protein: CASAETGLNTGELFF
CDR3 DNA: TGTGCCAGCGCAGAAACAGGGTTGAACACCGGGGAGCTGTTTTTT

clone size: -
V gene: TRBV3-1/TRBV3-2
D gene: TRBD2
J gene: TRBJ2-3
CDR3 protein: CASSLSGTARTDTQYF
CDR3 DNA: TGTGCCAGCAGCCTTAGCGGGACTGCTCGCACAGATACGCAGTATTTT

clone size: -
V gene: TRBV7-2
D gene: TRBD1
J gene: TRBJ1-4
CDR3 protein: CASSFRTGNEKLFF
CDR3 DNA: TGTGCCAGCAGCTTTAGGACAGGGAATGAAAAACTGTTTTTT

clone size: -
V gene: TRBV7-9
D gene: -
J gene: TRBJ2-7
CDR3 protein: CASSLGPGAYEQYF
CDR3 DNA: TGTGCCAGCAGCTTAGGCCCAGGGGCTTACGAGCAGTACTTC

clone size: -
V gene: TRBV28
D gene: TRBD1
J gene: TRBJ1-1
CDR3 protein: CATKARDRKYTEAFF
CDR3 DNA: TGTGCCACCAAGGCCCGGGACAGAAAGTACACTGAAGCTTTCTTT

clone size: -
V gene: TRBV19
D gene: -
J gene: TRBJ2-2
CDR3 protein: CASKGKGDTGELFF
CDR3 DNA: TGTGCCAGTAAAGGAAAGGGGGACACCGGGGAGCTGTTTTTT

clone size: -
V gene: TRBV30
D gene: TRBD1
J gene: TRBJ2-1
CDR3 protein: CAWNGQGSLEQFF
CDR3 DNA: TGTGCCTGGAATGGACAGGGTAGCCTTGAGCAGTTCTTC

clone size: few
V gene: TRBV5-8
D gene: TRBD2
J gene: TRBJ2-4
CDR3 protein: CASSFGRVAGGLVNF
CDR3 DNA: TGTGCCAGCAGCTTTGGTAGGGTAGCGGGAGGGCTCGTGAACTTC

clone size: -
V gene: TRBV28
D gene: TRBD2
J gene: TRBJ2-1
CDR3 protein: CASSPDQRSGKPYNEQFF
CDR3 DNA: TGTGCCAGCAGTCCCGATCAGAGAAGCGGGAAACCCTACAATGAGCAGTTCTTC

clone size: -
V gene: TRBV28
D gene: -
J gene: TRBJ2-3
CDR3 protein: CASSKGRGQGADTQYF
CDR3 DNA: TGTGCCAGCAGCAAGGGGCGGGGTCAAGGGGCAGATACGCAGTATTTT

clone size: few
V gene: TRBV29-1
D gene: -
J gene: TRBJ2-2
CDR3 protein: CSVGSASNTGELFF
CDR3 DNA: TGCAGCGTTGGTTCAGCGTCGAACACCGGGGAGCTGTTTTTT

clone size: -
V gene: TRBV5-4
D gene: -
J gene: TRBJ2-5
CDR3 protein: CASSLSRTSGETQYF
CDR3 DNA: TGTGCCAGCAGCTTGTCTCGAACTAGTGGAGAGACCCAGTACTTC

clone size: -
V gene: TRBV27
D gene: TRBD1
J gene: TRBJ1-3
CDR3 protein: CASSPQGRFGNTIYF
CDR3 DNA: TGTGCCAGCAGTCCACAGGGGCGCTTTGGAAACACCATATATTTT

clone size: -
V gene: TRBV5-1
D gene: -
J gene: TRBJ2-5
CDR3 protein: CASSLQGQETQYF
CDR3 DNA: TGCGCCAGCAGCCTACAGGGTCAAGAGACCCAGTACTTC

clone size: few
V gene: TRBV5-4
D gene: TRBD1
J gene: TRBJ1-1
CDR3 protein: CASSRPGTDNTEAFF
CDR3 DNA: TGTGCCAGCAGCCGTCCCGGGACAGACAACACTGAAGCTTTCTTT

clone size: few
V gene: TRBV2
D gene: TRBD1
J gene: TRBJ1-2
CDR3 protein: CASSKGTGYGYTF
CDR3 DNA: TGTGCCAGCAGTAAAGGGACAGGGTATGGCTACACCTTC

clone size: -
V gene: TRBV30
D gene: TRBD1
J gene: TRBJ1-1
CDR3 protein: CAWTRDRVTEAFF
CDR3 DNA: TGTGCCTGGACCAGGGACAGAGTTACTGAAGCTTTCTTT

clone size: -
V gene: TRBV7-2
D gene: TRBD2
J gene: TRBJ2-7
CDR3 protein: CASSSVVTSGRQYF
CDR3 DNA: TGTGCCAGCAGCTCCGTTGTTACTAGCGGGAGACAGTACTTC

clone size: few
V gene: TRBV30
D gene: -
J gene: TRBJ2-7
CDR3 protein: CACARGYEQYF
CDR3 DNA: TGTGCCTGCGCTCGAGGCTACGAGCAGTACTTC

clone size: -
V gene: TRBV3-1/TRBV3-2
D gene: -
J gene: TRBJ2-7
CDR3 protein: CASSLDSGEQYF
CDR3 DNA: TGTGCCAGCAGCCTCGACTCGGGCGAGCAGTACTTC

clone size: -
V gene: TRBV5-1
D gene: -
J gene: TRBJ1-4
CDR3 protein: CASRGQSTNEKLFF
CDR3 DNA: TGCGCCAGCAGAGGACAGTCAACTAATGAAAAACTGTTTTTT

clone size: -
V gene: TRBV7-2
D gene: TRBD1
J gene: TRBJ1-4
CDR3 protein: CASSRGQGSEKLFF
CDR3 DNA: TGTGCCAGCAGCCGGGGACAGGGGAGTGAAAAACTGTTTTTT

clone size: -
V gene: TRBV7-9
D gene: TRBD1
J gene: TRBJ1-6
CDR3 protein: CASSAGGTGYSPLHF
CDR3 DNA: TGTGCCAGCAGCGCCGGCGGGACAGGGTATTCACCCCTCCACTTT

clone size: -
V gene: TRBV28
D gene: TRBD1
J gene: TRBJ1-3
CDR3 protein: CASRGQSSGNTIYF
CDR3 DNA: TGTGCCAGCAGGGGACAGAGCTCTGGAAACACCATATATTTT

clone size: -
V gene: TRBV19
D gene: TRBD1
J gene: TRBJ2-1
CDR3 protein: CASSNYRGPYNEQFF
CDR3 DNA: TGTGCCAGTAGTAACTACAGGGGGCCATACAATGAGCAGTTCTTC

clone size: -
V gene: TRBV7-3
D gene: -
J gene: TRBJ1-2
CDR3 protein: CASNNYRVDGYTF
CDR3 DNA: TGTGCCAGCAACAATTACAGGGTGGATGGATACACCTTC

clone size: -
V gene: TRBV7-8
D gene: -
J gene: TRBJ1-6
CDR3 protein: CASRRIRAGDNSPLHF
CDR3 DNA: TGTGCCAGCAGACGAATTCGGGCAGGGGATAATTCACCCCTCCACTTT